These 21 T cell receptor beta chains originate from one sample sequenced in a study of breast tumors, draining lymph nodes, adjacent tissues. Samples came from axillary lymph nodes draining the breast cancer. A single record per CDR3 protein comes from TCRdb applying MiXCR to the multiplex PCR reads. Here the sample spans over 100,000 distinct CDR3 sequences, approximately 20% being singletons. Input material: axillary lymph node tissue. These receptor sequences come from a female donor with breast cancer. Some clones in this sample may be carry-over from other donors' samples.

V gene TRBV11-1 combines with J gene TRBJ2-1, with unresolved D. Germline CDR1 SGHAT, CDR2 FQDESV (reference sequence). The CDR3 runs to 15 residues. The V end lost 5 bases, the J end lost 3 bases, and 14 bases lay between the germline ends. The CDR3 loop is CASSPADRNYNEQFF. The CDR3 DNA is TGTGCCAGCAGCCCCGCCGATCGGAACTACAATGAGCAGTTCTTC.

This clonotype came up many times. This chain connects TRBV20-1 to TRBJ2-7; D might be TRBD1 (5 bases). Trimming took off 1 base at V and 5 bases at J, with 9 bases between the two ends. CDR3 length: 12 residues. Looked up from germline, CDR1 is DFQATT and CDR2 is SNEGSKA (reference sequence). The CDR3 bases are TGCAGTGCTAGAGCAGGGTACGACGAGCAGTACTTC. Translation gives CSARAGYDEQYF.

This clonotype was recorded many times. This chain joins TRBV20-1 and TRBJ1-6, with D unclear. Germline CDR1 reads DFQATT; CDR2 reads SNEGSKA (reference sequence). This CDR3 region has 15 residues. V lost 6 bases to trimming and J lost 5 bases, with 17 bases between them. CDR3 in amino acids: CSAQEQTLNNSPLHF. The CDR3 nucleotides read TGCAGTGCCCAAGAACAGACACTCAATAATTCACCCCTCCACTTT.

This chain connects TRBV6-1 to TRBJ2-5, with 13 nucleotides matching TRBD2. Germline values: CDR1 MNHNS, CDR2 SASEGT. Trimming cost V 7 bases and J 1 base; bases outside gene matches: 6. This CDR3 has 16 residues. CDR3 in amino acids: CASTRTSGGFQETQYF. CDR3 nucleotides: TGTGCCAGCACCCGGACTAGCGGGGGCTTCCAAGAGACCCAGTACTTC.

This clonotype was seen many times. V usage is TRBV20-1 and J usage is TRBJ2-5; D not certain. Germline CDR1 is DFQATT and CDR2 is SNEGSKA (reference sequence). V dropped 3 bases and J dropped 5 bases, with 13 bases sitting between them. The CDR3 consists of 13 residues. CDR3 loop: CSASSPFGETQYF. The CDR3 DNA sequence: TGCAGTGCTAGCAGTCCCTTCGGGGAGACCCAGTACTTC.

The table lists this clonotype with many counts. The gene calls are TRBV6-2 or TRBV6-3 and TRBJ2-5; possibly TRBD1 for D (6 bases). The CDR3 extends over 14 amino acids. Germline-derived CDR1 and CDR2 are MNHEY and SVGEGT. Trimming stripped 5 bases from V and 5 bases from J, with 15 bases between. Here the CDR3 reads CASSGNRVWETQYF. DNA of the CDR3: TGTGCCAGCAGTGGGAACAGGGTTTGGGAGACCCAGTACTTC.

This clonotype came up many times. V gene TRBV5-8 combines with J gene TRBJ2-7; D unclear. Trimming removed 4 bases from V and 0 bases from J, with 11 bases in between. The CDR3 runs to 14 residues. Germline V gene sequence: CDR1 SGHTS, CDR2 YDEGEE. Written as DNA, the CDR3 is TGTGCCAGCAGCCTGCGCCCCAGCTCCTACGAGCAGTACTTC. Translating it yields CASSLRPSSYEQYF.

This clonotype has a count of ten or more. The DNA for the CDR3 is TGTGCCAGCAGCTCCCTCCTGGCAGGGGGGCTGAACGAGCAGTACTTC. This sequence encodes CASSSLLAGGLNEQYF. This chain uses TRBV6-5 with TRBJ2-7; weak D call: TRBD1 (7 bases). V was pared by 6 bases and J by 5 bases, with 23 bases between. The germline V gene encodes CDR1 MNHEY and CDR2 SVGAGI. The CDR3 runs 16 residues.

This clonotype was seen many times. The chain has TRBV20-1 and TRBJ2-3; D gene uncertain. CDR1 and CDR2 from the germline V gene are DFQATT and SNEGSKA (reference sequence). V was pared by 1 base and J by 5 bases, with 7 bases between. The CDR3 has 12 amino acids. CDR3 in amino acids: CSARGTGDTQYF. For the CDR3, the DNA is TGCAGTGCTAGAGGCACTGGAGATACGCAGTATTTT.

With respect to this clonotype: A much more abundant neighbour one base away suggests this may be a read error. The final CDR3 position lacks the conserved phenylalanine or tryptophan, pointing to a likely read error. The chain is built from TRBV6-6 and TRBJ2-2; no clear D. V gave up 7 bases and J gave up 5 bases, with 11 bases separating them. Germline loops: CDR1 MNHNY, CDR2 SVGAGI (reference sequence). The CDR3 runs 13 residues. The CDR3 here is CASKVGETGELFS. The CDR3 nucleotides read TGTGCCAGCAAGGTTGGGGAAACCGGGGAGCTGTTTTCT.

This clonotype showed up just once. CDR3 coding DNA: TGTGCCATCAGTGAGATAGCGAGGGAAAAACTGTTTTTT. It yields the protein CAISEIAREKLFF. The rearrangement uses TRBV10-3 and TRBJ1-4, with no clear D. Trimming cost V 2 bases and J 8 bases, with 9 bases left between them. The CDR3 is 13 residues long. Germline V gene lookup returns CDR1 ENHRY and CDR2 SYGVKD.

This clonotype was recorded at least ten times. This chain uses TRBV19 with TRBJ2-7; D unresolved. The V gene lost 3 bases and the J gene lost 4 bases, with 10 bases spanning the gap. The CDR3 has 13 amino acids. The germline gives CDR1 LNHDA, CDR2 SQIVND (reference sequence). CDR3 DNA: TGTGCCAGTAGTATTACAGTTCGTTACGAGCAGTACTTC. This gives the protein CASSITVRYEQYF.

This clonotype was seen at least ten times. The J gene is TRBJ1-4, the V gene TRBV6-5; 7 nucleotides line up with TRBD1. CDR1 is MNHEY and CDR2 is SVGAGI in the germline V gene. The CDR3 spans 14 residues. V shed 6 bases, J shed 7 bases, and the junction held 8 bases outside the gene matches. The CDR3 DNA follows: TGTGCCAGCAGAAACAGGGGCGGGGGTGAAAAACTGTTTTTT. As protein: CASRNRGGGEKLFF.

The chain has TRBV19 and TRBJ2-1, with D tentatively TRBD2 (5 bases). Germline V lookup: CDR1 LNHDA, CDR2 SQIVND (reference sequence). This CDR3 is built from 13 residues. Deletions cut 3 bases from V and 5 bases from J, with 8 bases between. In nucleotides, the CDR3 is TGTGCCAGTAGTATGGCAGCGGACAATGAGCAGTTCTTC. Protein: CASSMAADNEQFF.

This clonotype was counted at least ten times. The CDR3 is CASSLWRQGSYEQYF. The CDR3 DNA reads as TGTGCCAGCAGTTTATGGAGACAGGGATCCTACGAGCAGTACTTC. The chain recombines TRBV28 with TRBJ2-7, with TRBD1 matching 7 bases. Germline V gives CDR1 MDHEN, CDR2 SYDVKM. The V segment lost 0 bases and the J segment 1 base; nucleotides outside the gene matches: 3. The CDR3 runs to 15 residues. Variable domain in full (rest from reference TRBV28 and TRBJ2-7): DVKVTQSSRYLVKRTGEKVFLECVQDMDHENMFWYRQDPGLGLRLIYFSYDVKMKEKGDIPEGYSVSREKKERFSLILESASTNQTSMYLCASSLWRQGSYEQYFGPGTRLTVT.

Details on this clonotype: A much bigger clone sits one base away, suggesting this may be a read error. The J gene is TRBJ1-2, the V gene TRBV28; TRBD1 might be the D (6 bases). The CDR3 sequence is 12 residues long. With 7 bases removed from V and 7 bases from J, the gap between germline ends came to 13 bases. Per the germline V gene, CDR1 is MDHEN and CDR2 is SYDVKM. The CDR3 region has the DNA TGTGCCAGCACCTTACAGGGCTGTGGCTACACCTTC. Translated: CASTLQGCGYTF.

This clonotype has ten or more counts. The CDR3, as DNA: TGCGCCAGTTGGGAGACAGGGGCAGAGTATGAACAGCCCCAGCATTTT. Translated, it gives CASWETGAEYEQPQHF. The chain is built from TRBV5-1 and TRBJ1-5; the match to TRBD1 covers 8 bases. This CDR3 spans 16 amino acids. V dropped 8 bases and J dropped 7; count of bases not matched to a gene: 17. Germline CDR1 is SGHRS and CDR2 is YFSETQ.

This sequence joins TRBV28 and TRBJ2-5; D may be TRBD1 (5 bases). V was cut by 3 bases and J by 5 bases, with 25 bases left in between. The germline gives CDR1 MDHEN, CDR2 SYDVKM. This CDR3 region has 18 residues. The CDR3 protein is CASSFSPDEYQGWETQYF. The CDR3 DNA follows: TGTGCCAGCAGTTTCTCTCCAGATGAATATCAGGGTTGGGAGACCCAGTACTTC.

This clonotype came up a few times. V usage is TRBV28 and J usage is TRBJ2-2, with a weak D call TRBD2 (6 bases). Germline CDR1 and CDR2: MDHEN and SYDVKM. Trimming removed 4 bases from V and 5 bases from J, with 14 bases in between. The CDR3 loop spans 15 amino acids. The CDR3 loop is CASSSSGSKTGELFF. The DNA of the CDR3 is TGTGCCAGCAGTTCTTCCGGGAGTAAAACCGGGGAGCTGTTTTTT.

The table lists this clonotype with many counts. The V call is TRBV30, the J call TRBJ1-6, with TRBD1 identical over 9 bases. Unmatched junction bases numbered 2, after V lost 5 bases and J lost 0 bases. The length of the CDR3 is 15 residues. CDR1 and CDR2 from the germline V gene are GTSNPN and SVGIG (reference sequence). This CDR3 reads CAWEDRGSYNSPLHF. The CDR3 DNA sequence: TGTGCCTGGGAGGACAGGGGCTCCTATAATTCACCCCTCCACTTT.

The V and J genes are TRBV28 and TRBJ2-3; 12 nucleotides align to TRBD2. This CDR3 has 20 residues. The junction had 13 bases not matched to a gene; V was cut back by 2 bases and J by 1 base. Germline lookup yields CDR1 MDHEN and CDR2 SYDVKM. CDR3 nucleotides: TGTGCCAGCAGTTTACATGAGGGCCTAGCGGGAGGGCCGCGCACAGATACGCAGTATTTT. The encoded protein is CASSLHEGLAGGPRTDTQYF. Complete variable domain (other parts from reference TRBV28 and TRBJ2-3): DVKVTQSSRYLVKRTGEKVFLECVQDMDHENMFWYRQDPGLGLRLIYFSYDVKMKEKGDIPEGYSVSREKKERFSLILESASTNQTSMYLCASSLHEGLAGGPRTDTQYFGPGTRLTVL.